This TCR beta chain was identified during a study of blood T cells in healthy people across ages. The CDR3 is 15 residues long. Germline CDR1 SGDLS, CDR2 YYNGEE. The V end lost 0 bases, the J end lost 11 bases, and 20 bases lay between the germline ends. Through a sample-barcoded 5' primer and a J-beta primer mix, a second PCR was run for roughly 7 to 11 cycles. TCRdb re-analysed the 5' RACE reads in MiXCR, keeping a single row per CDR3 protein. The sample contains around 1,700,000 distinct CDR3 sequences, approximately 30% of which appear only once. This clonotype was found a few times. The clonotype comes from a woman younger than 45 in good health. Sequencing was done on a sample of blood. The chain joins TRBV9 to TRBJ2-5; D not resolved. This CDR3 reads CASSVGVTPSYKQYF. In DNA, the CDR3 is TGTGCCAGCAGCGTAGGTGTGACGCCTTCCTACAAGCAGTACTTC.